The source of this T cell receptor (beta chain) is a study of blood T cells in healthy people across ages. Whole-study findings and limits: The study found TCR beta diversity correlated strongly with naive T cell percentage. Age advanced and TCR beta diversity per million T cells fell, roughly linearly. More naive CD4+ cells and higher diversity were found in long-lived than in aged donors.

Of note for this clonotype: Its antigen remains unidentified.

The second PCR ran roughly 7 to 11 cycles with a sample-barcoded 5' primer and J-beta primers. In TCRdb, the 5' RACE reads were re-called with MiXCR into one record per CDR3 protein. Of 1.2 million to 1.5 million distinct CDR3 sequences listed, approximately 59% are singletons. Germline lookup yields CDR1 SGHTA and CDR2 FQGNSA. V dropped 4 bases and J dropped 8 bases, with 14 bases sitting between them. The CDR3 spans 13 residues. The TCR sequence derives from a man aged 18 to 29 in good health. The sequencing input was blood. The chain carries TRBV7-2 and TRBJ1-2; D not certain. CDR3 sequence reads: CASSSEVARGYTF. The CDR3 coding sequence is TGTGCCAGCAGCTCGGAGGTGGCGCGAGGCTACACCTTC.